This paragraph reports one T cell receptor (beta chain). The same CDR3 arises from other DNA sequences in this sample as well. These data originate in a study of T cell clones after liver transplantation. At the level of the study: TCRbeta sequencing after a pre-transplant mixed lymphocyte reaction identified graft-donor-reactive clones, later tracked in post-transplant blood. Graft-donor-reactive sequences were compared with third-party-reactive TCRbeta sequences from pre-transplant mixed lymphocyte reactions. Timepoints were pre-transplant, pre-withdrawal, and after withdrawal was completed or failed.

The method was immunoSEQ multiplex PCR; TCRdb's version includes in-frame clones alone and lacks a portion of them. Of some 110,000 clones listed, around 83% are singletons. In germline, CDR1 is SGHRS, CDR2 YFSETQ. This CDR3 has 14 amino acids. The germline V and J ends were trimmed by 0 bases and 0 bases, with 3 bases remaining between them. This sequence joins TRBV5-1 and TRBJ2-2, with D hard to call. This receptor was taken from a human donor who received a liver transplant. The sample in question was CD4+ T cells from blood, obtained before liver transplant. DNA of the CDR3: TGCGCCAGCAGCTTGGGTGCGAACACCGGGGAGCTGTTTTTT. This codes for CASSLGANTGELFF.